The entry that follows covers one T cell receptor (beta chain) sequence. This sample is drawn from a study of blood T cell repertoires in COVID-19. Overall study context: The United States, Italy and Spain supplied acute and convalescent COVID-19 samples. Sample material is recorded as cDNA or gDNA derived from T cells, B-cell-depleted T cells, or PBMCs.

Trimming shortened V by 6 bases and J by 9 bases, and 8 bases separated the two germline ends. Germline V gene sequence: CDR1 LGHDT, CDR2 YNNKEL (reference sequence). The CDR3 runs 10 residues. In the original processing: From reference gene primer amplification, estimates of nucleated cell counts were derived. Generated by immunoSEQ multiplex PCR, the TCRdb table keeps only in-frame clones and is missing some. From that table come the V and J calls and clone size; the DNA was used to work out D and trimming. The data contain some 300,000 clones, around 87% of them singletons. This receptor was obtained from a man younger than 35 with active or convalescent COVID-19. The source material was peripheral blood. The V gene is TRBV3-1 (or the pseudogene TRBV3-2), the J gene TRBJ2-5; the D gene is possibly TRBD1 (5 bases). The CDR3 sequence is CASRGAAQYF. CDR3 in DNA: TGTGCCAGCAGAGGGGCGGCCCAGTACTTC.